This TCR beta chain is from a study of blood T cell repertoires in COVID-19. From germline, CDR1 is SEHNR and CDR2 FQNEAQ (reference sequence). The CDR3 extends over 15 amino acids. Trimming stripped 2 bases from V and 3 bases from J, with 13 bases between. Sequenced by immunoSEQ multiplex PCR; TCRdb stores in-frame clones only, minus some. This table holds 80,000 to 95,000 clones, roughly 90% found once. The TCR originated in a woman in her seventies with acute or convalescent COVID-19. The chain employs TRBV7-9 and TRBJ2-5, with TRBD2 as a possible D gene (5 bases). The specimen was peripheral blood. DNA of the CDR3: TGTGCCAGCAGCTTACGTGAGGGCGAAAAAGAGACCCAGTACTTC. Its protein is CASSLREGEKETQYF. The full variable domain, rest sourced from reference TRBV7-9 and TRBJ2-5, is DTGVSQNPRHKITKRGQNVTFRCDPISEHNRLYWYRQTLGQGPEFLTYFQNEAQLEKSRLLSDRFSAERPKGSFSTLEIQRTEQGDSAMYLCASSLREGEKETQYFGPGTRLLVL.